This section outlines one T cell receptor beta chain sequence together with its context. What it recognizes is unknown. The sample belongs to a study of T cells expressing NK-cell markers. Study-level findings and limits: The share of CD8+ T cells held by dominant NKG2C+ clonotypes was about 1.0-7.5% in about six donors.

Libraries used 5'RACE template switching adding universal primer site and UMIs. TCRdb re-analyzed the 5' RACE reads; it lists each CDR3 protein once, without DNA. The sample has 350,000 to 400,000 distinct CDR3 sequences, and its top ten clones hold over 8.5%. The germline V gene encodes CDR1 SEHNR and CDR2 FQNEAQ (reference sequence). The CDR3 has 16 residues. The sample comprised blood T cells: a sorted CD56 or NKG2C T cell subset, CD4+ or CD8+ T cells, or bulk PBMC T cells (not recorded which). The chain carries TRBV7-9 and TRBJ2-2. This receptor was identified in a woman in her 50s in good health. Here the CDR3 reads CASSLVIGRETGELFF.